The 18 T cell receptor beta chains given below trace back to one sample, sequenced in a study of T cells expressing NK-cell markers. TCRdb reanalyzed the 5' RACE reads, giving one entry per CDR3 protein sequence and no DNA. This sample's clone table lists 550,000 or so distinct CDR3 sequences. The sequencing sample was made of blood T cells: a sorted CD56 or NKG2C T cell subset, CD4+ or CD8+ T cells, or bulk PBMC T cells (not recorded which). Receptors were obtained from a man aged 18 to 35 in good health.

The chain is built from TRBV21-1 and TRBJ2-7; the D call from TCRdb, TRBD2, cannot be confirmed without DNA. TRBV21-1 is a pseudogene locus. This CDR3 region has 18 residues. The CDR3 here is CASSKESGRREGSYEQYF.

This chain connects TRBV29-1 to TRBJ2-5; the TCRdb D gene call, TRBD1, has no DNA to confirm it. CDR1 and CDR2 (germline): SQVTM, ANQGSEA. The CDR3 runs 12 residues. CDR3 residues: CSGYRGGETQYF.

CDR3 in amino acids: CSVDCRPGNTIYF. The rearrangement links TRBV29-1 to TRBJ1-3. The germline V gene has CDR1 SQVTM and CDR2 ANQGSEA. This CDR3 is built from 13 residues. The full variable domain, rest sourced from reference TRBV29-1 and TRBJ1-3, is SAVISQKPSRDICQRGTSLTIQCQVDSQVTMMFWYRQQPGQSLTLIATANQGSEATYESGFVIDKFPISRPNLTFSTLTVSNMSPEDSSIYLCSVDCRPGNTIYFGEGSWLTVV.

This sequence joins TRBV20-1 and TRBJ2-7; TCRdb gives TRBD2 as the D gene, but with no DNA this cannot be confirmed. The germline gives CDR1 DFQATT, CDR2 SNEGSKA (reference sequence). The CDR3 is 13 residues long. CDR3: CSARDATSYEQYF.

V is TRBV20-1 and J is TRBJ2-5; TCRdb designates TRBD1, a call that cannot be tested without DNA. CDR1 and CDR2 from the germline V gene are DFQATT and SNEGSKA (reference sequence). CDR3 length equals 13 residues. Here the CDR3 reads CSASEQGKGGQYF.

The CDR3 spells CATSRPSADTQYF. The rearrangement joins TRBV24-1 to TRBJ2-3. The V gene's germline CDR1 is KGHDR and CDR2 SFDVKD. This CDR3 has 13 amino acids.

The rearrangement joins TRBV7-9 to TRBJ2-5; TCRdb picks TRBD2, but there is no DNA to check that call. Germline CDR1 is SEHNR and CDR2 is FQNEAQ (reference sequence). The length of the CDR3 is 17 residues. The CDR3 is CASSLQREGHYKETQYF. Full variable domain (rest looked up from reference TRBV7-9 and TRBJ2-5): DTGVSQNPRHKITKRGQNVTFRCDPISEHNRLYWYRQTLGQGPEFLTYFQNEAQLEKSRLLSDRFSAERPKGSFSTLEIQRTEQGDSAMYLCASSLQREGHYKETQYFGPGTRLLVL.

This sequence joins TRBV20-1 and TRBJ2-1; the D call of TRBD1 rests on TCRdb alone, since no DNA is present to check it. Germline CDR1 and CDR2: DFQATT and SNEGSKA (reference sequence). CDR3 length equals 18 residues. The CDR3: CSATRIQGGVGWSNEQFF.

V is TRBV6-1 and J is TRBJ2-1; TCRdb calls TRBD1, which cannot be checked without DNA. The germline V gene has CDR1 MNHNS and CDR2 SASEGT. The length of the CDR3 is 14 residues. CDR3 residues: CASTKGGRTNEQFF.

The chain combines TRBV6-5 with TRBJ1-1. The CDR3 contains 15 residues. Germline CDR1 reads MNHEY; CDR2 reads SVGAGI. The CDR3 sequence: CASSYIRGGNTEAFF.

This chain joins TRBV6-2 or TRBV6-3 and TRBJ2-7; the TRBD1 assignment by TCRdb is unverifiable without DNA. CDR1 and CDR2 from the germline V gene are MNHEY and SVGEGT. This CDR3 is built from 18 residues. The CDR3 sequence is CASSYFGPGQGPLYEQYF.

The chain is built from TRBV12-3 or TRBV12-4 and TRBJ2-1; TCRdb designates TRBD2, a call that cannot be tested without DNA. The CDR3 covers 16 residues. The CDR3 sequence is CASSPWTSGAGNEQFF.

The chain employs TRBV28 and TRBJ2-7; lacking DNA, the TRBD2 call made by TCRdb goes unchecked. This CDR3 spans 16 amino acids. Germline loops: CDR1 MDHEN, CDR2 SYDVKM. CDR3 amino acids: CASSPITGGLIHEQYF.

V usage is TRBV21-1 and J usage is TRBJ2-2; as DNA is missing, the TRBD2 call by TCRdb cannot be tested. TRBV21-1 is reported as a pseudogene. The CDR3 is 14 amino acids. CDR3 protein: CASSKKRGTGELFF.

The chain has TRBV5-1 and TRBJ2-1; there is no DNA to check the TCRdb D call of TRBD2. Germline CDR1 is SGHRS and CDR2 is YFSETQ. The CDR3 loop spans 12 amino acids. Here the CDR3 reads CASSPTSGNAFF.

The J gene is TRBJ2-7, the V gene TRBV19. The CDR3 has 12 amino acids. The germline gives CDR1 LNHDA, CDR2 SQIVND (reference sequence). The CDR3 reads CASSGSAYEQYF.

This chain links TRBV20-1 with TRBJ2-1; TCRdb outputs TRBD1, but without DNA this stays unchecked. CDR3 length: 18 residues. CDR1 and CDR2 from the germline V gene are DFQATT and SNEGSKA (reference sequence). The CDR3 reads CSAILIGSTPLGYNEQFF.

This sequence joins TRBV20-1 and TRBJ1-5. CDR3 length: 13 residues. In germline, CDR1 is DFQATT, CDR2 SNEGSKA (reference sequence). This CDR3 is CSAPLALNQPQHF.